The rows below give T cell receptor beta chains drawn from one sample of a study of beta chain features in type 1 diabetes. Repertoires were generated with immunoSEQ multiplex PCR, while TCRdb's copy carries only in-frame clones and drops some. The table includes under 350,000 clones, roughly 24% detected once. The specimen sequenced was naive CD4+ T cells from blood. The receptors were sampled from a woman aged 25 to 39 with type 1 diabetes. Both conserved end residues are part of each CDR3. D genes are given only for firm matches. Expanded clones get a size class; other rows say once, few or many, or leave the size out.

V,D,J,size,CDR3,DNA
TRBV30,-,TRBJ1-5,few,CAWSGTNNQPQHF,TGTGCCTGGAGCGGGACTAACAATCAGCCCCAGCATTTT
TRBV18,TRBD2,TRBJ2-7,-,CASSPMDGIREASYEQYF,TGTGCCAGCTCACCAATGGACGGCATCCGGGAGGCCAGCTACGAGCAGTACTTC
TRBV29-1,-,TRBJ2-5,few,CSVATRDTETQYF,TGCAGCGTGGCCACTAGAGACACAGAGACCCAGTACTTC
TRBV6-1,TRBD1,TRBJ2-1,-,CASRLTGGQFF,TGTGCCAGCAGGCTAACAGGGGGACAGTTCTTC
TRBV10-3,-,TRBJ2-1,few,CAISAVADNEQFF,TGTGCCATCAGTGCCGTGGCGGACAATGAGCAGTTCTTC
TRBV6-6,-,TRBJ2-5,few,CASSPPGGLGETQYF,TGTGCCAGCAGCCCCCCGGGTGGCCTTGGGGAGACCCAGTACTTC
TRBV6-5,TRBD2,TRBJ2-7,few,CASISPTSGNEQYF,TGTGCCAGCATTAGCCCGACTAGCGGCAACGAGCAGTACTTC
TRBV2,-,TRBJ2-1,-,CASSGTGEQFF,TGTGCCAGCAGTGGTACTGGTGAGCAGTTCTTC
TRBV28,TRBD2,TRBJ2-3,-,CASSSAGAPVGTDTQYF,TGTGCCAGCAGTTCAGCGGGAGCCCCGGTTGGCACAGATACGCAGTATTTT
TRBV28,-,TRBJ1-2,few,CASREGLDYGYTF,TGTGCCAGCAGGGAGGGGCTAGACTATGGCTACACCTTC
TRBV18,-,TRBJ2-5,-,CASSPSVGRGSETQYF,TGTGCCAGCTCACCATCGGTAGGGAGGGGGAGCGAGACCCAGTACTTC
TRBV30,-,TRBJ2-3,few,CAWSALDTQYF,TGTGCCTGGAGTGCTTTAGATACGCAGTATTTT
TRBV15,-,TRBJ2-7,-,CATSRLRAYEQYF,TGTGCCACCAGCAGACTCCGGGCCTACGAGCAGTACTTC
TRBV30,TRBD2,TRBJ2-1,few,CAWSGGSPNEQFF,TGTGCCTGGAGTGGCGGGAGTCCCAATGAGCAGTTCTTC
TRBV9,-,TRBJ2-3,few,CASSVGISPTDTQYF,TGTGCCAGCAGCGTAGGTATTAGCCCAACAGATACGCAGTATTTT
TRBV4-2,-,TRBJ1-5,few,CASSQGRGRNQPQHF,TGTGCCAGCAGCCAAGGGAGGGGTAGGAATCAGCCCCAGCATTTT
TRBV7-9,-,TRBJ2-5,-,CASSFQGETQYF,TGTGCCAGCAGCTTCCAGGGAGAGACCCAGTACTTC
TRBV7-2,TRBD1,TRBJ2-5,-,CASREPGTGETQYF,TGTGCCAGCAGGGAACCCGGGACAGGAGAGACCCAGTACTTC
TRBV7-2,-,TRBJ1-2,few,CASSTYGDYGYTF,TGTGCCAGCAGCACATACGGGGATTATGGCTACACCTTC
TRBV29-1,-,TRBJ1-2,few,CSVGTGNYGYTF,TGCAGCGTTGGCACAGGAAACTATGGCTACACCTTC
TRBV7-3,TRBD2,TRBJ2-3,-,CASSRGGRRSDTQYF,TGTGCCAGCAGCCGGGGCGGGAGACGGTCAGATACGCAGTATTTT
TRBV16,TRBD1,TRBJ1-2,-,CASSQGQGAKWNYGYTF,TGTGCCAGCAGCCAAGGACAGGGGGCTAAATGGAACTATGGCTACACCTTC
TRBV28,TRBD1,TRBJ1-2,-,CASSLSGGFTYGYTF,TGTGCCAGCAGTTTATCAGGGGGCTTCACCTATGGCTACACCTTC
TRBV6-5,-,TRBJ1-2,-,CASSPDRLYGYTF,TGTGCCAGCAGTCCCGACAGACTCTATGGCTACACCTTC
TRBV5-4,TRBD1,TRBJ1-2,few,CASSLPGQTNYGYTF,TGTGCCAGCAGCTTACCGGGACAGACTAACTATGGCTACACCTTC
TRBV2,-,TRBJ2-4,few,CASSETGNIQYF,TGTGCCAGCAGTGAAACAGGGAACATTCAGTACTTC
TRBV11-2,-,TRBJ2-4,-,CASSLLLAKNIQYF,TGTGCCAGCAGCTTATTACTAGCCAAAAACATTCAGTACTTC
TRBV27,-,TRBJ2-7,few,CASSSPLATYEQYF,TGTGCCAGCAGTTCCCCCCTAGCAACCTACGAGCAGTACTTC
TRBV28,TRBD1,TRBJ2-7,few,CASRSSGQGAREQYF,TGTGCCAGCAGATCCAGTGGCCAGGGGGCGCGGGAGCAGTACTTC
TRBV19,TRBD1,TRBJ2-5,few,CASSPTGGAGTQYF,TGTGCCAGTAGCCCCACAGGGGGCGCGGGGACCCAGTACTTC
TRBV25-1,TRBD2,TRBJ2-3,-,CASSEGTSGTDSTDTQYF,TGTGCCAGCAGTGAAGGGACTAGCGGTACCGATAGCACAGATACGCAGTATTTT
TRBV18,-,TRBJ2-7,few,CASSPGLGGSYEQYF,TGTGCCAGCTCACCAGGCTTGGGGGGCTCCTACGAGCAGTACTTC
TRBV30,TRBD2,TRBJ2-3,-,CAWSIWASGFTDTQYF,TGTGCCTGGAGTATATGGGCTAGCGGGTTCACAGATACGCAGTATTTT
TRBV5-1,-,TRBJ2-3,few,CASSLGGKSTDTQYF,TGCGCCAGCAGCTTGGGCGGGAAAAGCACAGATACGCAGTATTTT
TRBV30,-,TRBJ1-5,few,CAWSQGMAQHF,TGTGCCTGGAGCCAGGGAATGGCCCAGCATTTT
TRBV30,TRBD2,TRBJ2-7,few,CAWSVGFQRGSYEQYF,TGTGCCTGGAGTGTTGGTTTTCAGCGGGGATCCTACGAGCAGTACTTC
TRBV11-2,-,TRBJ2-5,-,CASSLVQGYETQYF,TGTGCCAGCAGCTTAGTTCAGGGGTATGAGACCCAGTACTTC
TRBV29-1,-,TRBJ2-1,few,CSVVSDRNYNEQFF,TGCAGCGTTGTTTCGGACAGAAACTACAATGAGCAGTTCTTC
TRBV7-3,TRBD2,TRBJ2-3,-,CASSRGLAESTDTQYF,TGTGCCAGCAGTCGCGGACTAGCGGAAAGCACAGATACGCAGTATTTT
TRBV29-1,-,TRBJ2-1,few,CSVVRGRGSYNEQFF,TGCAGCGTTGTAAGGGGCAGGGGCTCCTACAATGAGCAGTTCTTC
TRBV6-1,-,TRBJ2-7,few,CASSAIEQYF,TGTGCCAGCAGTGCCATCGAGCAGTACTTC
TRBV29-1,-,TRBJ2-6,few,CSVARVRSSGANVLTF,TGCAGCGTTGCCCGGGTCCGCAGCTCTGGGGCCAACGTCCTGACTTTC
TRBV29-1,-,TRBJ1-1,-,CSVEDLGGAFF,TGCAGCGTTGAAGATCTTGGGGGGGCTTTCTTT
TRBV9,TRBD1,TRBJ1-2,-,CASSVLGQVNYGYTF,TGTGCCAGCAGCGTCCTGGGACAGGTGAACTATGGCTACACCTTC